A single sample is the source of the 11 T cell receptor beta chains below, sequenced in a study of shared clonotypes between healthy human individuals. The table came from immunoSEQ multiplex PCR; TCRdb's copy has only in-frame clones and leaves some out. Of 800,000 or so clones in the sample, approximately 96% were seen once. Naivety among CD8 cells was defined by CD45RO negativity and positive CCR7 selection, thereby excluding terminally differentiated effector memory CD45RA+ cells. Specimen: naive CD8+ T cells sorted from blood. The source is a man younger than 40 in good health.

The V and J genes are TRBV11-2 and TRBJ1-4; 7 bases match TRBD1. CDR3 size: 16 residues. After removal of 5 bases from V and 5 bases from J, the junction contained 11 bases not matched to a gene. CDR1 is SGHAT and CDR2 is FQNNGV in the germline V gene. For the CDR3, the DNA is TGTGCCAGCAGCCCTAGCGGGACAGCTGAAAATGAAAAACTGTTTTTT. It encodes CASSPSGTAENEKLFF.

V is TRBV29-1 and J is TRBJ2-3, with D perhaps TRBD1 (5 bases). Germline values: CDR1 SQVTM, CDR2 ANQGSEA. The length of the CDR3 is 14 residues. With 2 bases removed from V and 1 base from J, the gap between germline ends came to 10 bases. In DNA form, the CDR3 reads TGCAGCGTTGAATGGGGCTCCGGCACAGATACGCAGTATTTT. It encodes CSVEWGSGTDTQYF.

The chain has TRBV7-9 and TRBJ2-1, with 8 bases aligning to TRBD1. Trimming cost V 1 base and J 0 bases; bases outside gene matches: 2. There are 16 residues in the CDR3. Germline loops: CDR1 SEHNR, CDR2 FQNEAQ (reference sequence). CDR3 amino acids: CASSLVDRGSYNEQFF. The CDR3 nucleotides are TGTGCCAGCAGCTTAGTAGACAGGGGCTCCTACAATGAGCAGTTCTTC.

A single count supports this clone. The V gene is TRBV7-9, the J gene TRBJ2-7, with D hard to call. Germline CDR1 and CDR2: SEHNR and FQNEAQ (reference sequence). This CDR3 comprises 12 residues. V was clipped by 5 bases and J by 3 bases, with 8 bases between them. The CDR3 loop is CASSTIIYEQYF. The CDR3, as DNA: TGTGCCAGCAGCACCATAATCTACGAGCAGTACTTC.

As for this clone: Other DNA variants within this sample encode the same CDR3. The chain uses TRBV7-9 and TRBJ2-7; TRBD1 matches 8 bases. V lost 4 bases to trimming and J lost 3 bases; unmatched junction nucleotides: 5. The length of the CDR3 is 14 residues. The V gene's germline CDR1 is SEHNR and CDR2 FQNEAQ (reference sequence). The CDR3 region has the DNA TGTGCCAGCAGCTCTGGACAGGGTGTCTACGAGCAGTACTTC. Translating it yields CASSSGQGVYEQYF.

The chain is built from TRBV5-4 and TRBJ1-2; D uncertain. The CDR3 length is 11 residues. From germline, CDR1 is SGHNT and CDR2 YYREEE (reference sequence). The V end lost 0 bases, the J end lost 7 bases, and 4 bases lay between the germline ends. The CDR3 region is CASSLGPGYTF. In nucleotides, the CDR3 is TGTGCCAGCAGCTTGGGGCCTGGCTACACCTTC.

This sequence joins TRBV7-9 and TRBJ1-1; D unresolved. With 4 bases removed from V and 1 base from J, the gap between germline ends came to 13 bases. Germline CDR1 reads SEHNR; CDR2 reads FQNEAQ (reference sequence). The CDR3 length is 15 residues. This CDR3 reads CASSSPVAKNTEAFF. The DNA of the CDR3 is TGTGCCAGCAGCTCGCCGGTGGCGAAGAACACTGAAGCTTTCTTT.

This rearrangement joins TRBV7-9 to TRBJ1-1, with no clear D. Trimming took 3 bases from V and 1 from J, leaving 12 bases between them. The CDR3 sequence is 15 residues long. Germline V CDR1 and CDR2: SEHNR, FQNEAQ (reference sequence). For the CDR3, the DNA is TGTGCCAGCAGCTTCACCCGCACCGAGAACACTGAAGCTTTCTTT. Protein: CASSFTRTENTEAFF.

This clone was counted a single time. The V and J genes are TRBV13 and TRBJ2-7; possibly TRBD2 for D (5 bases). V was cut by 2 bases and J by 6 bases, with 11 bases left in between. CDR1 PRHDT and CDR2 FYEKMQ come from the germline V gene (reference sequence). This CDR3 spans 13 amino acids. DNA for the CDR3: TGTGCCAGCAGCTTACGAACTAGTTCCGAGCAGTACTTC. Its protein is CASSLRTSSEQYF.

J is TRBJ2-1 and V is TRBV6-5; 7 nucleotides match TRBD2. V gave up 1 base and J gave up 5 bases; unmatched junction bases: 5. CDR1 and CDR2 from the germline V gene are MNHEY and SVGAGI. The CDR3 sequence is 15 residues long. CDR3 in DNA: TGTGCCAGCAGTTACTTCCGAAGCGGGGACAATGAGCAGTTCTTC. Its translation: CASSYFRSGDNEQFF.

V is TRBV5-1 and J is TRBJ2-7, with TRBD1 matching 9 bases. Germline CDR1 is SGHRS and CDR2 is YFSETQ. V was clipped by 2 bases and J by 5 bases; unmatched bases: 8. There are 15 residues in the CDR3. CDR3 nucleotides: TGCGCCAGCAGCTTAACCGGGACAGGGTTCCACGAGCAGTACTTC. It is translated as CASSLTGTGFHEQYF.